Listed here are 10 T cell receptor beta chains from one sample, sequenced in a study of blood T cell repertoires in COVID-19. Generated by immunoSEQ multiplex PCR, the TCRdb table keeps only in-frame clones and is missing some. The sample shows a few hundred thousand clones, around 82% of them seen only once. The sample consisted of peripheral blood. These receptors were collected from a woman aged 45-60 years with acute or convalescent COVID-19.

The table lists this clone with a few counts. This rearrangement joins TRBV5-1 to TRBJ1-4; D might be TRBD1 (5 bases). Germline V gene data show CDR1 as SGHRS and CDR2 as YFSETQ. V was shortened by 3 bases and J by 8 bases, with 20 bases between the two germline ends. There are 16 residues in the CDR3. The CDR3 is CASSSPPTGDSEKLFF. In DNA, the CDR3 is TGCGCCAGCAGCTCACCCCCAACAGGAGACAGCGAAAAACTGTTTTTT.

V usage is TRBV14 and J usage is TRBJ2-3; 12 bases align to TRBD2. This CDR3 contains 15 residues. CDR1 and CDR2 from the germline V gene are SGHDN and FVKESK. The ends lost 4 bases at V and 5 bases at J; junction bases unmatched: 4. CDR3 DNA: TGTGCCAGCAGCCCAGGACTAGCGGGACGAGATACGCAGTATTTT. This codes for CASSPGLAGRDTQYF.

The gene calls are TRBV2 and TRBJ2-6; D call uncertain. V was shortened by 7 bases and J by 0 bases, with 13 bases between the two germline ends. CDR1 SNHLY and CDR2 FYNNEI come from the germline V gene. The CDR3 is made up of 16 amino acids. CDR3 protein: CASTSDTYSGANVLTF. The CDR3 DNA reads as TGTGCCAGCACTTCAGACACGTACTCTGGGGCCAACGTCCTGACTTTC.

Here the CDR3 DNA reads TGTGCCAGCAGCTTAGGGGGACAGGGCTTCCGCTACACCTTC. This codes for CASSLGGQGFRYTF. The genes are TRBV7-9 and TRBJ1-2, with 9 bases fitting TRBD1. The CDR3 length is 14 residues. The germline gives CDR1 SEHNR, CDR2 FQNEAQ (reference sequence). V shed 1 base, J shed 9 bases, and the junction held 6 bases outside the gene matches.

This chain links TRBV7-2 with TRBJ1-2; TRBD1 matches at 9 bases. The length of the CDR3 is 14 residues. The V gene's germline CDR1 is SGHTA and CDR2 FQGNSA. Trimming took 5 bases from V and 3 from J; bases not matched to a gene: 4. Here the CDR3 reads CASSRRTGDYGYTF. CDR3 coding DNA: TGTGCCAGCAGCCGCCGGACAGGGGACTATGGCTACACCTTC.

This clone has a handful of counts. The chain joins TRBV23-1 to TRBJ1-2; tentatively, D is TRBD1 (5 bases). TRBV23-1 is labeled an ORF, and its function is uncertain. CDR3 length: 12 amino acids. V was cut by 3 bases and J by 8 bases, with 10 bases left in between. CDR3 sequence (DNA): TGCGCCAGCAGTCAGGGGGGGAGGGGCTACACCTTC. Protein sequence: CASSQGGRGYTF.

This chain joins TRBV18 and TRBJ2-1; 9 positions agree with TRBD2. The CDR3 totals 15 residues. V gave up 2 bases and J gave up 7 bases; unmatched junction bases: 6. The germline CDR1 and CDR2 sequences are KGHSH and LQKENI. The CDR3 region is CASSPKAGGENEQFF. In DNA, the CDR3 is TGTGCCAGCTCACCAAAGGCGGGGGGGGAGAATGAGCAGTTCTTC.

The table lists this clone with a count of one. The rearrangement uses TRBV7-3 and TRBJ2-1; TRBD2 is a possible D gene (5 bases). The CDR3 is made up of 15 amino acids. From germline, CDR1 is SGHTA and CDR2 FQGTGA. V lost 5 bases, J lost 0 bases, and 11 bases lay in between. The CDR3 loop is CASSPVAGSYNEQFF. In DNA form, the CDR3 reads TGTGCCAGCAGCCCAGTGGCGGGCTCCTACAATGAGCAGTTCTTC.

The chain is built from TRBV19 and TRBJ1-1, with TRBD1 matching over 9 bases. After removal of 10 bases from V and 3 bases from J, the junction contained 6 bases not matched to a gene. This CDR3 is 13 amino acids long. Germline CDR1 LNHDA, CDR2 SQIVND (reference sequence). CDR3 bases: TGTGCCACGAACGACAGGGGGGACACTGAAGCTTTCTTT. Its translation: CATNDRGDTEAFF.

The CDR3 DNA reads as TGTGCCAGCGTCGACAGGGGGACCGAGCAGTACTTC. It is translated as CASVDRGTEQYF. The V gene is TRBV5-6, the J gene TRBJ2-7, with 9 bases that match TRBD1. V gave up 7 bases and J gave up 6 bases; unmatched junction bases: 5. Per germline, CDR1 SGHDT and CDR2 YYEEEE. The CDR3 spans 12 residues.